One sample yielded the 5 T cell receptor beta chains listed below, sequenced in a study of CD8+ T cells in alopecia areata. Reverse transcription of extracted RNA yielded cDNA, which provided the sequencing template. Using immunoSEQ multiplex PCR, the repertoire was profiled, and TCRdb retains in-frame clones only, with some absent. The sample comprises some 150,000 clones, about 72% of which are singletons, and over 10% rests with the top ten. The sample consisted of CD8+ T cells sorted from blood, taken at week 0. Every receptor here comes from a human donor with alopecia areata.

The CDR3 sequence is CASSNLIWTGDGYTF. The DNA of the CDR3 is TGTGCCAGCAGCAATCTAATCTGGACAGGGGACGGCTACACCTTC. V and J are TRBV5-6 and TRBJ1-2; TRBD1 aligns across 9 bases. This CDR3 region has 15 residues. V was clipped by 4 bases and J by 8 bases; unmatched bases: 12. Germline loops: CDR1 SGHDT, CDR2 YYEEEE.

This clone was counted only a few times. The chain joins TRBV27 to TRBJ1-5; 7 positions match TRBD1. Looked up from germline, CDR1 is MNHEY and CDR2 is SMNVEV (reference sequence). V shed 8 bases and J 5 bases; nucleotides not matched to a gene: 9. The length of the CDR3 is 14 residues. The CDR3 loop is CASSQGGPDQPQHF. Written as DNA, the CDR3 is TGTGCCAGCTCCCAGGGGGGTCCCGATCAGCCCCAGCATTTT.

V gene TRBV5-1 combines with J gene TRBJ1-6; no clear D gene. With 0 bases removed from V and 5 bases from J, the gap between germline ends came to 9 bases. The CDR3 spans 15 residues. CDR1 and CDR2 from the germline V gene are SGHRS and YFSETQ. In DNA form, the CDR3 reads TGCGCCAGCAGCTTGGCGGTTTCCGATAATTCACCCCTCCACTTT. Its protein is CASSLAVSDNSPLHF. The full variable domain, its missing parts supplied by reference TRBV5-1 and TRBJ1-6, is KAGVTQTPRYLIKTRGQQVTLSCSPISGHRSVSWYQQTPGQGLQFLFEYFSETQRNKGNFPGRFSGRQFSNSRSEMNVSTLELGDSALYLCASSLAVSDNSPLHFGNGTRLTVT.

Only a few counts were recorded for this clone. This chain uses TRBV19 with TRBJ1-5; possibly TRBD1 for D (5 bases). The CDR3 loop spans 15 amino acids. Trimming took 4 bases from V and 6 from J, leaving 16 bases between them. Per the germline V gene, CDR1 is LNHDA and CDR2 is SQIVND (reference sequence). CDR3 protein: CASSSGDGAAQPQHF. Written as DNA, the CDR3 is TGTGCCAGTAGTAGTGGGGACGGAGCAGCTCAGCCCCAGCATTTT.

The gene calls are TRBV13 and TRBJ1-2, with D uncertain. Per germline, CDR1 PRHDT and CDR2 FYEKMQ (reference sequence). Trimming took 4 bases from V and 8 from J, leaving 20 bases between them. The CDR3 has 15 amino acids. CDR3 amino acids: CASSSARDISEGYTF. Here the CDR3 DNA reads TGTGCCAGCAGCTCCGCCCGGGATATTTCCGAGGGCTACACCTTC.